Presented here are 10 T cell receptor beta chains from one specimen sequenced in a study of T cell changes during pregnancy in multiple sclerosis. Clones were sequenced by immunoSEQ multiplex PCR, and TCRdb holds only the in-frame ones, with some missing. The sample gives around 72,000 clones, around nine tenths of which show up once; 2% to 2.5% is in the top ten. Sequencing was performed on peripheral blood, taken in the second trimester of pregnancy. Receptors were obtained from a female donor in good health, enrolled as a control in a pregnancy study.

The rearrangement joins TRBV28 to TRBJ1-1; TRBD1 matches 9 bases. This CDR3 comprises 16 residues. V was clipped by 6 bases and J by 0 bases; unmatched bases: 8. Germline lookup yields CDR1 MDHEN and CDR2 SYDVKM. CDR3 sequence: CASSSPDRGMNTEAFF. CDR3 bases: TGTGCCAGCAGCTCTCCGGACAGGGGAATGAACACTGAAGCTTTCTTT.

V and J are TRBV6-6 and TRBJ2-7; perhaps TRBD1 as D (5 bases). The V gene lost 5 bases and the J gene lost 6 bases, with 17 bases spanning the gap. CDR3 length: 14 amino acids. Germline loops: CDR1 MNHNY, CDR2 SVGAGI (reference sequence). CDR3 in amino acids: CASSQQDIPSEQYF. The CDR3 bases are TGTGCCAGCAGTCAACAGGACATACCCTCCGAGCAGTACTTC.

This chain uses TRBV5-6 with TRBJ2-3; D unclear. The CDR3 extends over 12 amino acids. Germline CDR1 SGHDT, CDR2 YYEEEE. Trimming took 2 bases from V and 7 from J, leaving 8 bases between them. The CDR3 loop is CASSLELNTQYF. DNA of the CDR3: TGTGCCAGCAGCTTAGAGTTGAATACGCAGTATTTT.

The V call is TRBV2, the J call TRBJ2-3; TRBD2 agrees at 15 bases. V was clipped by 3 bases and J by 6 bases; unmatched bases: 7. This CDR3 is built from 17 residues. Germline V gene sequence: CDR1 SNHLY, CDR2 FYNNEI. CDR3: CASSDLGTSGGPDTQYF. CDR3 sequence (DNA): TGTGCCAGCAGTGACCTTGGGACTAGCGGGGGGCCGGATACGCAGTATTTT.

The J gene is TRBJ1-2, the V gene TRBV5-1; 9 nucleotides agree with TRBD1. V shed 7 bases and J 3 bases; nucleotides not matched to a gene: 13. Germline values: CDR1 SGHRS, CDR2 YFSETQ. The CDR3 spans 16 residues. CDR3: CASYVKPGQGDYGYTF. Here the CDR3 DNA reads TGCGCCAGCTACGTAAAACCGGGACAGGGTGACTATGGCTACACCTTC.

The genes are TRBV9 and TRBJ1-1, with a weak D call TRBD1 (5 bases). Germline CDR1 SGDLS, CDR2 YYNGEE. V lost 3 bases and J 7 bases, leaving 13 bases between the germline ends. The CDR3 is made up of 13 amino acids. The CDR3 bases are TGTGCCAGCAGCGGAACCGGGGGTCTTGAAGCTTTCTTT. Residues: CASSGTGGLEAFF.

This clone was seen more than once but under ten times. The chain links TRBV7-8 to TRBJ1-5, with 7 bases matching TRBD1. The germline V gene has CDR1 SGHVS and CDR2 FQNEAQ. The CDR3 is 14 amino acids. V lost 4 bases to trimming and J lost 7 bases; unmatched junction nucleotides: 7. The CDR3 DNA follows: TGTGCCAGCAGCTACACAGGGGTAAACCAGCCCCAGCATTTT. Protein sequence: CASSYTGVNQPQHF.

V usage is TRBV4-1 and J usage is TRBJ2-7; D may be TRBD1 (6 bases). The V gene's germline CDR1 is MGHRA and CDR2 YSYEKL. Trimming took off 1 base at V and 2 bases at J, with 12 bases between the two ends. The CDR3 length is 15 residues. CDR3 region: CASSQVPGDPYEQYF. The CDR3 DNA is TGCGCCAGCAGCCAAGTTCCAGGGGACCCCTACGAGCAGTACTTC.

The chain recombines TRBV28 with TRBJ1-1; D remains ambiguous. CDR3 length: 11 residues. Germline-derived CDR1 and CDR2 are MDHEN and SYDVKM. V was cut by 5 bases and J by 2 bases, with 3 bases left in between. CDR3 region: CASSRNTEAFF. The CDR3 nucleotides read TGTGCCAGCAGTCGTAACACTGAAGCTTTCTTT.

V and J are TRBV30 and TRBJ1-1, with D possibly TRBD1 on 6 matching bases. Germline CDR1 GTSNPN, CDR2 SVGIG (reference sequence). V lost 3 bases and J lost 0, with 8 bases in between. This CDR3 has 13 amino acids. In DNA, the CDR3 is TGTGCCTGGAGCCAGGGGATGAACACTGAAGCTTTCTTT. Translated: CAWSQGMNTEAFF. The complete variable domain, with remaining parts taken from reference TRBV30 and TRBJ1-1, reads SQTIHQWPATLVQPVGSPLSLECTVEGTSNPNLYWYRQAAGRGLQLLFYSVGIGQISSEVPQNLSASRPQDRQFILSSKKLLLSDSGFYLCAWSQGMNTEAFFGQGTRLTVV.